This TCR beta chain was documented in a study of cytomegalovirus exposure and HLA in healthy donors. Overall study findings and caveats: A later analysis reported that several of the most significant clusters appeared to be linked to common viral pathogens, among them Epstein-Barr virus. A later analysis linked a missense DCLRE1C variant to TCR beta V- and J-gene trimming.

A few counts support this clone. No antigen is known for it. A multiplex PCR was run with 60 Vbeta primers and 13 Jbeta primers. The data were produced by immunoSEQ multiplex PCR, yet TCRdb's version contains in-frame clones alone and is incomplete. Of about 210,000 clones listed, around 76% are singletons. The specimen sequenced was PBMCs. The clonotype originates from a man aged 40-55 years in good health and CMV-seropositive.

The CDR3 DNA sequence: TGTGCCAGTAGTTCCAGAACAGGGGGCGAGGTAGCTTTCTTT. This encodes CASSSRTGGEVAFF. The chain joins TRBV19 to TRBJ1-1; 9 nucleotides match TRBD1. CDR3 length: 14 residues. Unmatched junction bases numbered 11, after V lost 5 bases and J lost 10 bases. From germline, CDR1 is LNHDA and CDR2 SQIVND (reference sequence).